These 9 T cell receptor beta chains were sequenced from one sample in a study of CD8 T cells in Susac syndrome. The authors reverse transcribed about 0.5 to 1 ug RNA with random hexamers. TCRdb analysed the immunoSEQ multiplex PCR reads with MiXCR anew, one entry per CDR3 protein. The data contain hundreds of thousands of distinct CDR3 sequences, about 88% of them singletons. Sequencing input: CD8+ T cells from PBMCs. These receptor sequences come from a human donor with multiple sclerosis.

The chain recombines TRBV4-2 with TRBJ2-1, with 8 bases matching TRBD1. The V and J ends lost 5 bases and 9 bases, in that order; junction bases with no gene match: 18. Germline CDR1 reads LGHNA; CDR2 reads YNFKEQ. The CDR3 extends over 17 amino acids. The DNA for the CDR3 is TGTGCCAGCAGCTTAGGCGGGACAGGATTCATTGGTCGTGAGCAGTTCTTC. It translates to CASSLGGTGFIGREQFF.

CDR3 residues: CASSLALAGVSFPDYNEQFF. The DNA of the CDR3 is TGCGCCAGCAGCTTGGCCCTAGCGGGAGTTTCGTTCCCTGATTACAATGAGCAGTTCTTC. This chain links TRBV5-1 with TRBJ2-1, with 10 nucleotides matching TRBD2. Germline CDR1 SGHRS, CDR2 YFSETQ. V lost 0 bases to trimming and J lost 4 bases; unmatched junction nucleotides: 16. The CDR3 extends over 20 amino acids.

There are a few counts of this clonotype. The gene calls are TRBV6-2 or TRBV6-3 and TRBJ2-1; TRBD2 matches at 10 bases. Trimming removed 5 bases from V and 4 bases from J; junction bases left unmatched: 8. The CDR3 sequence is 16 residues long. The germline V gene has CDR1 MNHEY and CDR2 SVGEGT. The CDR3 loop reads CASSPRGLATYNEQFF. In nucleotides, the CDR3 is TGTGCCAGCAGTCCACGGGGACTAGCGACATACAATGAGCAGTTCTTC.

This clonotype appeared once. This rearrangement joins TRBV7-9 to TRBJ2-2; D may be TRBD2 (6 bases). Trimming shortened V by 7 bases and J by 8 bases, and 14 bases separated the two germline ends. Looked up from germline, CDR1 is SEHNR and CDR2 is FQNEAQ (reference sequence). This CDR3 is built from 13 residues. DNA for the CDR3: TGTGCCAGCATCGGTCTAGCGATTGGGGAGCTGTTTTTT. It translates to CASIGLAIGELFF. Combining the CDR3 with reference TRBV7-9 and TRBJ2-2 gives the whole variable domain DTGVSQNPRHKITKRGQNVTFRCDPISEHNRLYWYRQTLGQGPEFLTYFQNEAQLEKSRLLSDRFSAERPKGSFSTLEIQRTEQGDSAMYLCASIGLAIGELFFGEGSRLTVL.

This clonotype appeared a single time. The chain employs TRBV18 and TRBJ2-7; 7 nucleotides agree with TRBD2. Germline lookup yields CDR1 KGHSH and CDR2 LQKENI. V was clipped by 2 bases and J by 2 bases; unmatched bases: 9. The CDR3 consists of 16 residues. The DNA for the CDR3 is TGTGCCAGCTCACCAACCACCGGGACTATGACCTACGAGCAGTACTTC. Its protein product is CASSPTTGTMTYEQYF.

The genes are TRBV10-3 and TRBJ1-1; D uncertain. CDR1 is ENHRY and CDR2 is SYGVKD in the germline V gene. The CDR3 covers 13 residues. Trimming pared 3 bases from V and 1 base from J, leaving 6 bases between. The DNA for the CDR3 is TGTGCCATCAGTGATAACGAGAACACTGAAGCTTTCTTT. Translation: CAISDNENTEAFF.

The chain recombines TRBV27 with TRBJ1-5; D possibly corresponds to TRBD1 (6 bases). Per germline, CDR1 MNHEY and CDR2 SMNVEV (reference sequence). The CDR3 length is 15 residues. The V end was cut by 1 base, the J end by 4 bases, with 11 bases between. The CDR3 DNA follows: TGTGCCAGCAGTTTATTTACAGGGACGAATCAGCCCCAGCATTTT. It specifies CASSLFTGTNQPQHF.

In its sample, this clonotype was seen once. This sequence joins TRBV2 and TRBJ2-7; D remains unclear. The CDR3 spans 11 residues. The germline gives CDR1 SNHLY, CDR2 FYNNEI. V lost 1 base to trimming and J lost 5 bases, with 3 bases between them. CDR3 DNA sequence: TGTGCCAGCAGTGAAGTGGACGAGCAGTACTTC. Translation gives CASSEVDEQYF.

J is TRBJ2-1 and V is TRBV28; 13 bases match TRBD2. CDR1 and CDR2 (germline): MDHEN, SYDVKM. V was pared by 6 bases and J by 7 bases, with 6 bases of the junction left unmatched. The CDR3 covers 15 residues. CDR3: CASRLLAGGPNEQFF. The CDR3 bases are TGTGCCAGCAGACTACTAGCGGGAGGGCCGAATGAGCAGTTCTTC. The variable domain in full, completed from reference TRBV28 and TRBJ2-1, reads DVKVTQSSRYLVKRTGEKVFLECVQDMDHENMFWYRQDPGLGLRLIYFSYDVKMKEKGDIPEGYSVSREKKERFSLILESASTNQTSMYLCASRLLAGGPNEQFFGPGTRLTVL.